This TCR beta chain appears in the sequencing data of a study of blood T cells in healthy people across ages. There are 15 residues in the CDR3. V shed 2 bases and J shed 10 bases, with 19 bases lying between them. In germline, CDR1 is SGHRS, CDR2 YFSETQ. Through a sample-barcoded 5' primer and a J-beta primer mix, a second PCR was run for roughly 7 to 12 cycles. Every single cDNA molecule received a tag from a template-switch adaptor with 12 random nucleotides. MiXCR was run by TCRdb on the 5' RACE reads, yielding one entry per CDR3 protein. The sample yields approximately 960,000 distinct CDR3 sequences, approximately 32% seen once. This clonotype was observed many times. These sequences were also reported in another study, on T cells of mothers and their children. That source notes: Each donor was one of three healthy Caucasian mothers or one of their six children. Added by the second PCR's M1S primer were sample barcodes and 2-4 random nucleotides. With unrelated pairs as the comparison, related mother-child pairs had a slightly higher overlap that was not significant.

This clonotype was sampled from a woman aged 40 to 50 in good health. Sequenced: blood. The chain employs TRBV5-1 and TRBJ2-1, with a possible D match to TRBD1 (6 bases). Here the CDR3 DNA reads TGCGCCAGCAGCTTACGGACAGTGGCACGTGTGGAGCAGTTCTTC. Protein sequence: CASSLRTVARVEQFF.